This T cell receptor beta chain comes out of a study of blood T cell repertoires in COVID-19. Study details: Acute-phase and convalescent COVID-19 samples originated in the United States, Italy and Spain.

Profiling relied on immunoSEQ multiplex PCR, and the TCRdb table lists in-frame clones only, not all of them. Of 200,000 to 250,000 clones listed, 86% are singletons. CDR3 size: 17 residues. V was trimmed by 0 bases and J by 0 bases, leaving 13 bases between them. CDR1 is LGHDT and CDR2 is YNNKEL in the germline V gene (reference sequence). The sample comprised peripheral blood. The receptor was derived from a woman aged 55-70 years who had recovered from COVID-19. The chain recombines TRBV3-1 (or the pseudogene TRBV3-2) with TRBJ2-3; possibly TRBD2 for D (5 bases). CDR3 amino acids: CASSQDPGKASTDTQYF. CDR3 bases: TGTGCCAGCAGCCAAGACCCGGGGAAAGCTAGCACAGATACGCAGTATTTT.